There are a few counts of the clone carrying this TCR beta chain. Through a sample-barcoded 5' primer and a J-beta primer mix, a second PCR was run for roughly 6 to 11 cycles. One entry per CDR3 protein results from TCRdb running MiXCR on the 5' RACE reads. Of about 2 million distinct CDR3 sequences listed, 40% to 55% are singletons. The sample originates from a study of blood T cells in healthy people across ages. V shed 2 bases, J shed 4 bases, and the junction held 2 bases outside the gene matches. CDR3 length: 15 amino acids. The germline V gene has CDR1 MGHRA and CDR2 YSYEKL. The sample consisted of blood. This chain uses TRBV4-1 with TRBJ2-3, with 11 bases that match TRBD2. This sequence originates from a middle-aged woman in good health. Here the CDR3 DNA reads TGCGCCAGCAGCCAACAGGGACTAGCGGCAGATACGCAGTATTTT. This translates into CASSQQGLAADTQYF.